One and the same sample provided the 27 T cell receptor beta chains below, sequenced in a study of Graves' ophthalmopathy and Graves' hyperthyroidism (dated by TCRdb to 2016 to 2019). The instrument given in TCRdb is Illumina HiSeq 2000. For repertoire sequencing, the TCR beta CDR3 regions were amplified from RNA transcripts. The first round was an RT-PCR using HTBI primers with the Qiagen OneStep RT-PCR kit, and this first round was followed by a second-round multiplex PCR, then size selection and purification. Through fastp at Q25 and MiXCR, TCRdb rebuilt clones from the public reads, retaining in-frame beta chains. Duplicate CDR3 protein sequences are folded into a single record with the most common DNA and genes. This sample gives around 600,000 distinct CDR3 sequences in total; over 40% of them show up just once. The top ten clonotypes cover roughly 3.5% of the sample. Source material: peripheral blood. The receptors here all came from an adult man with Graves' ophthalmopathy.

CDR3 in amino acids: CASRRQGSSGANVLTF. In nucleotides, the CDR3 is TGTGCCAGCAGAAGACAGGGCTCCTCTGGGGCCAACGTCCTGACTTTC. This chain uses TRBV2 with TRBJ2-6, with TRBD1 identical over 7 bases. The CDR3 is 16 residues long. Germline loops: CDR1 SNHLY, CDR2 FYNNEI. V dropped 6 bases and J dropped 0; count of bases not matched to a gene: 5. Complete variable domain (other parts from reference TRBV2 and TRBJ2-6): EPEVTQTPSHQVTQMGQEVILRCVPISNHLYFYWYRQILGQKVEFLVSFYNNEISEKSEIFDDQFSVERPDGSNFTLKIRSTKLEDSAMYFCASRRQGSSGANVLTFGAGSRLTVL.

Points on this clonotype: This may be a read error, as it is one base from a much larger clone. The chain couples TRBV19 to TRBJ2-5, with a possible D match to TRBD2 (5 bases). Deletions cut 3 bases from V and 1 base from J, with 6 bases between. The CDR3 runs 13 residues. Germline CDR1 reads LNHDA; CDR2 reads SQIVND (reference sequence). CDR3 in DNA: TGTGCCAGTAGTATGGGGAGCCAAGAGACCCAGTACTTC. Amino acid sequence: CASSMGSQETQYF.

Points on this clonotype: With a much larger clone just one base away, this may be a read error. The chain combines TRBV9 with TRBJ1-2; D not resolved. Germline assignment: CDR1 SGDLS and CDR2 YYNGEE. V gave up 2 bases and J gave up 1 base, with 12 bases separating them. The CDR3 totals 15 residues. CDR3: CASSVSIGLNYGYTF. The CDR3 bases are TGTGCCAGCAGCGTTAGTATTGGGCTTAACTATGGCTACACCTTC.

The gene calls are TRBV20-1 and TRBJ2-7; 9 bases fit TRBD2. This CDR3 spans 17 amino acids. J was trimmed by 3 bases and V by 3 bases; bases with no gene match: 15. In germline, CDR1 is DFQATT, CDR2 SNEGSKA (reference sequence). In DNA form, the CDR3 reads TGCAGTGCTAGCGGTCTAATGCGGGGGGGGGGCAGCTACGAGCAGTACTTC. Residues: CSASGLMRGGGSYEQYF.

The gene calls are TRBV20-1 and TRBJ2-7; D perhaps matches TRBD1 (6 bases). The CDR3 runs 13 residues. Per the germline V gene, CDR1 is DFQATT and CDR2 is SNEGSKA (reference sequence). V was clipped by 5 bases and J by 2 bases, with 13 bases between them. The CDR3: CSAWGPVPYEQYF. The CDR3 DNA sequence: TGCAGTGCTTGGGGGCCCGTACCCTACGAGCAGTACTTC.

The CDR3 loop is CASSEPGTNEKLFF. The CDR3 DNA sequence: TGTGCCAGCAGTGAGCCCGGGACTAATGAAAAACTGTTTTTT. The V gene is TRBV25-1, the J gene TRBJ1-4; D is unclear. Germline assignment: CDR1 MGHDK and CDR2 SYGVNS. The CDR3 spans 14 residues. Trimming left V 3 bases short and J 2 bases short, with 7 bases between. The full variable domain, in which reference TRBV25-1 and TRBJ1-4 provide the parts outside the CDR3, is EADIYQTPRYLVIGTGKKITLECSQTMGHDKMYWYQQDPGMELHLIHYSYGVNSTEKGDLSSESTVSRIRTEHFPLTLESARPSHTSQYLCASSEPGTNEKLFFGSGTQLSVL.

CDR3 nucleotide sequence: TGCAGTGCTAGAGAAAGCCTAACTCCGGGGGGGGAGCAGTACTTC. Amino acid sequence: CSARESLTPGGEQYF. V gene TRBV20-1 combines with J gene TRBJ2-7; 8 bases line up with TRBD2. V shed 0 bases and J 7 bases; nucleotides not matched to a gene: 11. This CDR3 region has 15 residues. The V gene's germline CDR1 is DFQATT and CDR2 SNEGSKA (reference sequence).

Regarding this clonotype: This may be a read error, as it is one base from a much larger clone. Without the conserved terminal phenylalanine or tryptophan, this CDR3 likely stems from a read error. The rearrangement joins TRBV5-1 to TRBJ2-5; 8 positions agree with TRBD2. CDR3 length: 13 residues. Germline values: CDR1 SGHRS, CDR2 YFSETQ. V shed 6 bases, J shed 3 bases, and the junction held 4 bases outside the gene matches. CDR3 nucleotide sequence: TGCGCCAGCACTCGAGCGGGAGAAGAGACCCAGTACGTC. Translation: CASTRAGEETQYV.

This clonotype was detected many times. CDR3 in amino acids: CASSSGQGAYTIYF. The DNA of the CDR3 is TGTGCCAGCAGTTCCGGACAGGGGGCTTACACCATATATTTT. The rearrangement links TRBV12-3 or TRBV12-4 to TRBJ1-3, with TRBD1 identical over 11 bases. This CDR3 has 14 amino acids. V was pared by 4 bases and J by 8 bases, with 4 bases of the junction left unmatched.

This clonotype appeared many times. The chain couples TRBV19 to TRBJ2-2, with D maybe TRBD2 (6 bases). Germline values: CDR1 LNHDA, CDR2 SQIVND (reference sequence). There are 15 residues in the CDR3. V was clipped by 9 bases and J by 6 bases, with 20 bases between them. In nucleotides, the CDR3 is TGTGCCAGCACCACGGGACTGGATAGCGCCGGGGAGCTGTTTTTT. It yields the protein CASTTGLDSAGELFF.

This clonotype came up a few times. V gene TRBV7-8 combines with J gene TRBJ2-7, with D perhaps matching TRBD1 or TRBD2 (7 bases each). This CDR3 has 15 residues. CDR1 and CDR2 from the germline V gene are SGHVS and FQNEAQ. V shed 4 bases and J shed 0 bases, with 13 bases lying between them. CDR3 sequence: CASSSQGGRSYEQYF. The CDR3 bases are TGTGCCAGCAGCTCTCAGGGGGGGCGCTCCTACGAGCAGTACTTC.

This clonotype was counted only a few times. CDR3 coding DNA: TGTGCCAGCAGCCCTGTAGCGGGCCCCCAAGAGACCCAGTACTTC. Amino acid sequence: CASSPVAGPQETQYF. The rearrangement joins TRBV11-2 to TRBJ2-5; 7 nucleotides agree with TRBD2. The trim removed 5 bases at V and 1 base at J, leaving 7 bases unmatched. CDR3 length: 15 residues. Germline lookup yields CDR1 SGHAT and CDR2 FQNNGV.

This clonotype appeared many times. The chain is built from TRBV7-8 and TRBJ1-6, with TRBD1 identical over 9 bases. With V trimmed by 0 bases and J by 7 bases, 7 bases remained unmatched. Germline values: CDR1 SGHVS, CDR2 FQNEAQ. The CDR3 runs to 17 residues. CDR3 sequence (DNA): TGTGCCAGCAGCTTAGCCTCCGGGACAGGGTCAAATTCACCCCTCCACTTT. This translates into CASSLASGTGSNSPLHF.

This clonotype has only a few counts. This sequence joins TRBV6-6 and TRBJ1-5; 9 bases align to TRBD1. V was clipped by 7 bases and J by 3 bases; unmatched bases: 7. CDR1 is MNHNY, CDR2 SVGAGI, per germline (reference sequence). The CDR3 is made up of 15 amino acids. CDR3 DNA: TGTGCCAGCACCTCCGGGACAGGGTACAATCAGCCCCAGCATTTT. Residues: CASTSGTGYNQPQHF.

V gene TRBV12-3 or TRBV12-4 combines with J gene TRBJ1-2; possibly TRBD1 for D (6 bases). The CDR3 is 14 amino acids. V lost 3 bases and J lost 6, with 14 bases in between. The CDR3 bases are TGTGCCAGCAGTTTCACTGGGGGCGCCGATGGCTACACCTTC. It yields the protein CASSFTGGADGYTF.

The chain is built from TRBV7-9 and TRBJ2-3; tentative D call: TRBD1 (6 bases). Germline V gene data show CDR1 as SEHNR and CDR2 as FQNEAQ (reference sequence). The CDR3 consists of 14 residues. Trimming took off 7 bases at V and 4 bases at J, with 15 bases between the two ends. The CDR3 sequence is CASNNRAWADTQYF. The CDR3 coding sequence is TGTGCCAGCAACAACAGGGCTTGGGCAGATACGCAGTATTTT.

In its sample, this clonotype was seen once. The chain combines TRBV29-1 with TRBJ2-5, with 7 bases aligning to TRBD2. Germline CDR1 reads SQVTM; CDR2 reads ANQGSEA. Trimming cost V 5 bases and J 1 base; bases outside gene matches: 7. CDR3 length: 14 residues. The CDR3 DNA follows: TGCAGCGTTAAGGGAGCGGGAAGCCAAGAGACCCAGTACTTC. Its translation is CSVKGAGSQETQYF. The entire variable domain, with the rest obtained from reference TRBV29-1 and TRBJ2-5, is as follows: SAVISQKPSRDICQRGTSLTIQCQVDSQVTMMFWYRQQPGQSLTLIATANQGSEATYESGFVIDKFPISRPNLTFSTLTVSNMSPEDSSIYLCSVKGAGSQETQYFGPGTRLLVL.

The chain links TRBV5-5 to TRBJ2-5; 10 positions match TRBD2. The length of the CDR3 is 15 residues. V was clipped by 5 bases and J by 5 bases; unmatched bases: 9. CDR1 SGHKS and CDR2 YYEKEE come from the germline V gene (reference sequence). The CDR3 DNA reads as TGTGCCAGCAGTGCTCCGGGACTAGCGATGGAGACCCAGTACTTC. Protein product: CASSAPGLAMETQYF.

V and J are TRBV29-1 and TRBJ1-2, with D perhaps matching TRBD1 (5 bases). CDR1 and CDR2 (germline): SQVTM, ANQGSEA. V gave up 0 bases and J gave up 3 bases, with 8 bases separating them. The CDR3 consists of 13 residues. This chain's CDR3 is CSVEDPGDYGYTF. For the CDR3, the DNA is TGCAGCGTTGAAGATCCGGGGGACTATGGCTACACCTTC.

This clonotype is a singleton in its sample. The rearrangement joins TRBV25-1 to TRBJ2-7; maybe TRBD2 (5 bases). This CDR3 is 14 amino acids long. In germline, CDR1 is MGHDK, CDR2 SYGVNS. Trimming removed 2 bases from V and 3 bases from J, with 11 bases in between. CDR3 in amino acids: CASSEDPRDYEQYF. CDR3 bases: TGTGCCAGCAGTGAAGACCCCCGGGACTACGAGCAGTACTTC.

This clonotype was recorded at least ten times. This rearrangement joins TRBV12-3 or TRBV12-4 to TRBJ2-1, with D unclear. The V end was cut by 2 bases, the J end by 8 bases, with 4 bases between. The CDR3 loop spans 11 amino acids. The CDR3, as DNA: TGTGCCAGCAGTTTAAGGGATGAGCAGTTCTTC. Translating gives CASSLRDEQFF.

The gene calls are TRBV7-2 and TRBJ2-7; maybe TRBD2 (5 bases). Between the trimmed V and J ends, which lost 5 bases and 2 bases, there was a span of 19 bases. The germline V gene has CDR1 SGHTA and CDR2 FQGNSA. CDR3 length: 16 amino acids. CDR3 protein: CASSQERDPPPYEQYF. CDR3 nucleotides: TGTGCCAGCAGCCAAGAGAGGGATCCCCCCCCCTACGAGCAGTACTTC. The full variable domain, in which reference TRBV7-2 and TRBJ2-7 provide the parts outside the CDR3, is GAGVSQSPSNKVTEKGKDVELRCDPISGHTALYWYRQSLGQGLEFLIYFQGNSAPDKSGLPSDRFSAERTGGSVSTLTIQRTQQEDSAVYLCASSQERDPPPYEQYFGPGTRLTVT.

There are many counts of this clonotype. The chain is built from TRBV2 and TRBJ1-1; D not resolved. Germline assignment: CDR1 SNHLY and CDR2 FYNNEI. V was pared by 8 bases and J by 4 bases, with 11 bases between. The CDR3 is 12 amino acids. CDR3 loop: CASEGAGTEAFF. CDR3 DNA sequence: TGTGCCAGCGAAGGAGCGGGCACTGAAGCTTTCTTT.

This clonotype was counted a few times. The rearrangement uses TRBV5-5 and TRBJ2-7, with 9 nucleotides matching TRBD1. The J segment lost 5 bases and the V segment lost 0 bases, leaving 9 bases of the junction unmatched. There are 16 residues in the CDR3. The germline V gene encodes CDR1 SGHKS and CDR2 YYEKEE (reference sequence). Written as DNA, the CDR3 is TGTGCCAGCAGCTTGGGCGGGACAGGGTTTGTACACGAGCAGTACTTC. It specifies CASSLGGTGFVHEQYF.

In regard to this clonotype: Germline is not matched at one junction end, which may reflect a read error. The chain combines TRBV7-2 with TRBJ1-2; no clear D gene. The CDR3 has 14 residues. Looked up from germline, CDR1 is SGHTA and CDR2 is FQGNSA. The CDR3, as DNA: TGTGCCAGCAGCTTAGGGGGATCGAACTATGGCTGCACCTTC. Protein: CASSLGGSNYGCTF.

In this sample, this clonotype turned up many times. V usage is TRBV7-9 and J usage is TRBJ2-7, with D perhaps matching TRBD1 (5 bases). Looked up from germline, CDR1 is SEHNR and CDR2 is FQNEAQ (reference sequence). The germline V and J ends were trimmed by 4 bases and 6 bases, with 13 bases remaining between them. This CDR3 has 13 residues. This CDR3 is CASSSTEFGEQYF. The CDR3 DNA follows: TGTGCCAGCAGCTCGACAGAATTTGGCGAGCAGTACTTC.

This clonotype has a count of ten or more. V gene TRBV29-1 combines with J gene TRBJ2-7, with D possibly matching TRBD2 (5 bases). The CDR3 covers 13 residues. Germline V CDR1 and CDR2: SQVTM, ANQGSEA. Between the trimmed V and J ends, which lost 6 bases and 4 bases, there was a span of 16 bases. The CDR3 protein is CSVNGGPRYEQYF. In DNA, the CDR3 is TGCAGCGTGAACGGCGGGCCCCGATACGAGCAGTACTTC.